This is a list of T cell receptor beta chains from one sample in a study of blood T cell repertoires in COVID-19. The data were produced by immunoSEQ multiplex PCR, yet TCRdb's version contains in-frame clones alone and is incomplete. The sample shows roughly 200,000 clones, around 79% of them seen only once. The specimen was peripheral blood. Receptors were obtained from a middle-aged woman with COVID-19, enrolled during active disease. Each CDR3 is given with its conserved first and last residue. The D gene is left open where the match is weak. Clone size appears in some rows only: once, few, many, or a class for an expanded clone.

clone_size	v_call	j_call	d_call	cdr3_nt	cdr3_aa
NA	TRBV3-1/TRBV3-2	TRBJ1-1	NA	TGTGCCAGCAGCCCCCTTGGCGGGGGGGTCGCTGAAGCTTTCTTT	CASSPLGGGVAEAFF
NA	TRBV30	TRBJ1-3	NA	TGTGCCTGGAGTGTACCCGGGGGAGGAAACACCATATATTTT	CAWSVPGGGNTIYF
many	TRBV7-9	TRBJ2-3	NA	TGTGCCAGCAGCCTACGACAGGGCACAGATACGCAGTATTTT	CASSLRQGTDTQYF
once	TRBV25-1	TRBJ2-2	NA	TGTGCCAGCAGTGAATCCGGTCCCCCCGGGGAGCTGTTTTTT	CASSESGPPGELFF
NA	TRBV5-1	TRBJ1-1	NA	TGCGCCAGCAGCTTCGGGGGGCAGAACACTGAAGCTTTCTTT	CASSFGGQNTEAFF
NA	TRBV24-1	TRBJ1-1	TRBD1	TGTGCCACCAGTGACGTAAACGGGACAGGACCCACTGAAGCTTTCTTT	CATSDVNGTGPTEAFF
few	TRBV7-8	TRBJ2-2	TRBD1	TGTGCCAGCACCATGACAGGGGGCGCGGGCACCGGGGAGCTGTTTTTT	CASTMTGGAGTGELFF
NA	TRBV2	TRBJ2-3	NA	TGTGCCAGAGAAGGGACTTCTAGCACAGATACGCAGTATTTT	CAREGTSSTDTQYF
NA	TRBV5-1	TRBJ2-3	TRBD2	TGCGCCACCCAACTAGCGGGGGGTCGCACAGATACGCAGTATTTT	CATQLAGGRTDTQYF
NA	TRBV11-2	TRBJ2-3	NA	TGTGCCAGCAGCTTAATCGGCGGGATGAGCACAGATACGCAGTATTTT	CASSLIGGMSTDTQYF
NA	TRBV18	TRBJ2-7	TRBD1	TGTGCCAGCTCACCTGGGACAGCGAACTACGAGCAGTACTTC	CASSPGTANYEQYF
NA	TRBV6-6	TRBJ2-1	TRBD2	TGTGCCAGCAGCCACGGGGGGAATGAGCAGTTCTTC	CASSHGGNEQFF
NA	TRBV6-2/TRBV6-3	TRBJ2-7	TRBD2	TGTGCCAGCAGTTTACTAGCGGGGGGCACCGGCGAGCAGTACTTC	CASSLLAGGTGEQYF
NA	TRBV2	TRBJ1-1	NA	TGTGCCAGCAGTGAGTGGCTTCAGAACACTGAAGCTTTCTTT	CASSEWLQNTEAFF
NA	TRBV27	TRBJ2-2	NA	TGTGCCAGCAGCAACAGGAACACCGGGGAGCTGTTTTTT	CASSNRNTGELFF
NA	TRBV5-1	TRBJ2-2	NA	TGCGCCAGCAGCTTTGGTGGGAGCGGGGAGCTGTTTTTT	CASSFGGSGELFF
once	TRBV6-1	TRBJ1-2	NA	TGTGCCAGCAGTGAGTTTGAGAGACGGGACTATGGCTACACCTTC	CASSEFERRDYGYTF
NA	TRBV12-3/TRBV12-4	TRBJ1-2	TRBD1	TGTGCCAGCAGCCGACAGGGCTATGGCTACACCTTC	CASSRQGYGYTF
NA	TRBV6-4	TRBJ1-1	NA	TGTGCCAGCAGTGAAGAAGAGGCTTCCAAGAACACTGAAGCTTTCTTT	CASSEEEASKNTEAFF
NA	TRBV19	TRBJ1-1	NA	TGTGCACAACCGGCGAGGTACACTGAAGCTTTCTTT	CAQPARYTEAFF
NA	TRBV4-1	TRBJ2-7	TRBD2	TGCGCCAGCAGCCAAGTTAGCGGGGGGGCTATCGGGCAGTACTTC	CASSQVSGGAIGQYF
few	TRBV10-3	TRBJ2-3	NA	TGTGCCATCAGCTCGACAGGACGCACAGATACGCAGTATTTT	CAISSTGRTDTQYF
NA	TRBV5-1	TRBJ2-1	TRBD2	TGCGCCAGCAGTCCACTAGCGGGAGGCCACTACAATGAGCAGTTCTTC	CASSPLAGGHYNEQFF
once	TRBV6-4	TRBJ2-6	NA	TGTGCCAGCAGCGATCGGGGGGCGGCGGGGGCCAACGTCCTGACTTTC	CASSDRGAAGANVLTF
many	TRBV10-1	TRBJ2-1	TRBD2	TGCGCCAGCAGTGGAGCTAGCGGATACAATGAGCAGTTCTTC	CASSGASGYNEQFF
NA	TRBV9	TRBJ1-3	NA	TGTGCCAGCAGCTTCGGAGACGGGAACACCATATATTTT	CASSFGDGNTIYF
NA	TRBV7-9	TRBJ2-1	TRBD2	TGTGCCAGCAGCTTGACTAGCGGGAGGAGGTATGAGCAGTTCTTC	CASSLTSGRRYEQFF
NA	TRBV3-1/TRBV3-2	TRBJ1-2	TRBD1	TGTGCCAGCAGCCTAATGACAGGGTTAGGCTATGGCTACACCTTC	CASSLMTGLGYGYTF
few	TRBV7-2	TRBJ1-4	TRBD1	TGTGCCAGCAGTTTTGGGACAGGCCGCCCCAATGAAAAACTGTTTTTT	CASSFGTGRPNEKLFF
NA	TRBV2	TRBJ2-3	TRBD2	TGTGCCAGCATTTTGACTAGCCCGATTAGCACAGATACGCAGTATTTT	CASILTSPISTDTQYF
once	TRBV6-1	TRBJ1-4	NA	TGTGCCAGCAGTGAAGCGGGGCACAGGGCAGACGAAAAACTGTTTTTT	CASSEAGHRADEKLFF
NA	TRBV29-1	TRBJ1-1	NA	TGCAGCGTTGTGAGGGGAGCGGGGGTGAACACTGAAGCTTTCTTT	CSVVRGAGVNTEAFF
NA	TRBV10-2	TRBJ2-3	NA	TGCGCCAGCAGTGAGTCGCCAGTTAGCACAGATACGCAGTATTTT	CASSESPVSTDTQYF
NA	TRBV6-2/TRBV6-3	TRBJ2-7	NA	TGTGCCAGCAGTCGGGACTCTACCTACGAGCAGTACTTC	CASSRDSTYEQYF
NA	TRBV29-1	TRBJ2-1	NA	TGCAGCGTTGAAGGGGCCCTTGAGCGGACCGTCTACAATGAGCAGTTCTTC	CSVEGALERTVYNEQFF
few	TRBV4-3	TRBJ2-3	NA	TGCGCCAGCAGCCAAGATTATCTTTCTAGCACAGATACGCAGTATTTT	CASSQDYLSSTDTQYF
NA	TRBV14	TRBJ2-3	TRBD1	TGTGCCAGCAGCCAAGCGACAGGGGTGGTGGCAGATACGCAGTATTTT	CASSQATGVVADTQYF
NA	TRBV5-1	TRBJ2-5	NA	TGCGCCAGCAGCGCCAGGGAAGAGACCCAGTACTTC	CASSAREETQYF
NA	TRBV24-1	TRBJ2-3	NA	TGTGCCACCAGTGATTCGGGGTCCGCAGATACGCAGTATTTT	CATSDSGSADTQYF
NA	TRBV5-1	TRBJ2-5	NA	TGCGCCAGCGCAGAACAAGAGACCCAGTACTTC	CASAEQETQYF
NA	TRBV5-4	TRBJ2-4	NA	TGTGCCAGCAGCTTGTCAGGGGAGGCCAAAAACATTCAGTACTTC	CASSLSGEAKNIQYF
once	TRBV2	TRBJ2-3	TRBD1	TGTGCCAGCAGGGACAGGGTACCTACAGATACGCAGTATTTT	CASRDRVPTDTQYF
NA	TRBV3-1/TRBV3-2	TRBJ1-1	NA	TGTGCCAGCAGCCCCCCCAATTCGAACACTGAAGCTTTCTTT	CASSPPNSNTEAFF